This T cell receptor beta chain was documented in a study of early stage breast cancer tumors. Study findings and constraints: Tumors had roughly 2.5-fold higher T cell density and higher clonality than adjacent normal breast tissue. Tumor and normal breast were distinguished via blood comparison in most of the 16 patients. Chain pairing and CD4, CD8 or FOXP3 expression were not captured.

Germline trimming cut 0 bases from V and 8 bases from J; bases unmatched to any gene: 20. Germline-derived CDR1 and CDR2 are MGHRA and YSYEKL. The CDR3 length is 20 residues. About 18-50 mg of tumor tissue was diced per sample. In regard to this clone: Its target is unknown.

The protocol was immunoSEQ multiplex PCR, while the TCRdb copy is restricted to in-frame clones and leaves out a portion. The sample lists 25,000 to 35,000 clones, less than 75% occurring once. The sequencing input was breast tumor tissue. V is TRBV4-1 and J is TRBJ1-2; TRBD1 matches at 11 bases. This sequence was found in a person between 50 and 60 years old with breast cancer. The CDR3 DNA reads TGCGCCAGCAGCCAAGATGGTCGTGGTCCGGACAGGGGGCGGGTAAGAGGCTACACCTTC. Encoded protein: CASSQDGRGPDRGRVRGYTF.